Each of the 30 T cell receptor beta chains below was sequenced from the same sample in a study of memory CD8 T cells in hepatitis C reinfection. The assay was immunoSEQ multiplex PCR, and TCRdb's table has in-frame clones only and misses some. The table records 35,000 to 55,000 clones, over 75% of them present only once. Time point: peak reinfection, 3 to 8 weeks after reinfection detection. Sorted cells were sequenced directly ex vivo without any in vitro expansion. The sequencing input was naive CD8+ T cells sorted from blood. The receptors derive from a man younger than 35 with hepatitis C virus infection.

V usage is TRBV6-5 and J usage is TRBJ2-5, with 7 bases lining up with TRBD1. Trimming removed 6 bases from V and 6 bases from J; junction bases left unmatched: 10. The CDR3 spans 14 residues. The germline gives CDR1 MNHEY, CDR2 SVGAGI. The CDR3 spells CASSHQRQGQTQYF. The CDR3 nucleotides read TGTGCCAGCAGCCACCAAAGACAGGGTCAGACCCAGTACTTC.

The chain employs TRBV6-5 and TRBJ2-7; 9 nucleotides align to TRBD1. J gave up 0 bases and V 4 bases, and 7 bases lay outside the gene matches. The V gene's germline CDR1 is MNHEY and CDR2 SVGAGI. The CDR3 sequence is 16 residues long. The CDR3 DNA follows: TGTGCCAGCAGTTCTTCCGGGACAGGGTTCTCCTACGAGCAGTACGTC. Its protein is CASSSSGTGFSYEQYV.

This CDR3 reads CASSLSSGGPQETQYF. In nucleotides, the CDR3 is TGTGCCAGCAGTTTATCTAGCGGGGGACCTCAAGAGACCCAGTACTTC. The V gene is TRBV27, the J gene TRBJ2-5; TRBD2 matches 9 bases. V gave up 0 bases and J gave up 2 bases; unmatched junction bases: 4. The CDR3 runs 16 residues. Germline loops: CDR1 MNHEY, CDR2 SMNVEV (reference sequence).

V is TRBV5-4 and J is TRBJ1-3; the match to TRBD1 covers 11 bases. V lost 3 bases to trimming and J lost 3 bases; unmatched junction nucleotides: 5. Germline loops: CDR1 SGHNT, CDR2 YYREEE (reference sequence). This CDR3 has 16 amino acids. CDR3 DNA: TGTGCCAGCAGCTCTGGGACAGGGGGATATGGAAACACCATATATTTT. Translated: CASSSGTGGYGNTIYF.

V usage is TRBV5-4 and J usage is TRBJ1-2, with D tentatively TRBD1 (5 bases). The germline CDR1 and CDR2 sequences are SGHNT and YYREEE (reference sequence). This CDR3 contains 13 residues. The V and J ends lost 0 bases and 3 bases respectively, with 6 bases between them. CDR3 DNA sequence: TGTGCCAGCAGCTTGGAAGGGGACTATGGCTACACCTTC. This gives the protein CASSLEGDYGYTF.

The J gene is TRBJ1-6, the V gene TRBV6-5; maybe TRBD1 (6 bases). Germline assignment: CDR1 MNHEY and CDR2 SVGAGI. The CDR3 has 15 amino acids. Deletions cut 3 bases from V and 10 bases from J, with 16 bases between. The CDR3 coding sequence is TGTGCCAGCAGTTATCTTTTACAGGGCGAATCACCCCTCCACTTT. It specifies CASSYLLQGESPLHF.

The chain uses TRBV6-5 and TRBJ1-2; 7 bases are shared with TRBD1. The CDR3 has 12 amino acids. The germline V gene has CDR1 MNHEY and CDR2 SVGAGI. The J segment lost 6 bases and the V segment lost 7 bases, leaving 5 bases of the junction unmatched. The CDR3 sequence is CASIGQVHGYTF. The CDR3 coding sequence is TGTGCCAGCATTGGACAGGTTCATGGCTACACCTTC.

V is TRBV10-3 and J is TRBJ2-6, with a tentative D call TRBD2 (6 bases). Trimming stripped 3 bases from V and 4 bases from J, with 16 bases between. Germline V lookup: CDR1 ENHRY, CDR2 SYGVKD. The CDR3 is 17 residues long. The CDR3 region is CAISDLEEGGGANVLTF. CDR3 in DNA: TGTGCCATCAGTGACCTCGAAGAGGGAGGAGGGGCCAACGTCCTGACTTTC.

The V and J genes are TRBV4-1 and TRBJ1-1; no clear D gene. CDR1 and CDR2 (germline): MGHRA, YSYEKL. Deletions cut 1 base from V and 6 bases from J, with 21 bases between. The CDR3 is 17 amino acids. The CDR3 region is CASSQGVGTTIWAEAFF. The CDR3 DNA follows: TGCGCCAGCAGCCAAGGGGTAGGCACCACTATATGGGCTGAAGCTTTCTTT.

The chain is built from TRBV7-9 and TRBJ2-7; D possibly corresponds to TRBD1 (5 bases). CDR3 size: 12 residues. Germline values: CDR1 SEHNR, CDR2 FQNEAQ (reference sequence). Trimming cost V 5 bases and J 4 bases, with 9 bases left between them. The CDR3 sequence is CASSLTVYEQYV. CDR3 nucleotide sequence: TGTGCCAGCAGCCTGACAGTTTACGAGCAGTACGTC.

This chain connects TRBV11-3 to TRBJ2-5; 8 nucleotides line up with TRBD1. The J call may be wrong; the DNA end is better matched by TRBJ2-7. Germline CDR1 is SGHNT and CDR2 is YENEEA. This CDR3 has 15 residues. CDR3 sequence: CASSPRTGNSYEQYF. CDR3 bases: TGTGCCAGCAGCCCCAGGACAGGGAACTCCTACGAGCAGTACTTC.

This chain joins TRBV5-4 and TRBJ2-4; perhaps TRBD2 as D (7 bases). The V end lost 3 bases, the J end lost 5 bases, and 12 bases lay between the germline ends. CDR1 and CDR2 from the germline V gene are SGHNT and YYREEE (reference sequence). The length of the CDR3 is 14 residues. Written as DNA, the CDR3 is TGTGCCAGCAGCTGGAGGGGGGGAGAAAACATTCAGTACTTC. It yields the protein CASSWRGGENIQYF.

The rearrangement uses TRBV12-5 and TRBJ2-7; 7 bases line up with TRBD2. V lost 1 base and J lost 6; bases outside the gene matches: 3. Germline loops: CDR1 LGHNT, CDR2 FRNRAP. This CDR3 is 13 amino acids long. The CDR3, as DNA: TGTGCTAGTGGTTTGGACGGCGGGGGCGAGCAGTACGTC. Protein product: CASGLDGGGEQYV.

This chain links TRBV5-4 with TRBJ2-3; D is undetermined. CDR1 is SGHNT and CDR2 is YYREEE in the germline V gene (reference sequence). The V gene lost 2 bases and the J gene lost 0 bases, with 4 bases spanning the gap. The CDR3 contains 13 residues. CDR3 protein: CASSLLSTDTQYF. The CDR3 bases are TGTGCCAGCAGCTTACTTAGCACAGATACGCAGTATTTT. The full variable domain, with the rest looked up from reference TRBV5-4 and TRBJ2-3, is ETGVTQSPTHLIKTRGQQVTLRCSSQSGHNTVSWYQQALGQGPQFIFQYYREEENGRGNFPPRFSGLQFPNYSSELNVNALELDDSALYLCASSLLSTDTQYFGPGTRLTVL.

A few counts support this clone. The J gene is TRBJ2-7, the V gene TRBV2; D call uncertain. The CDR3 totals 14 residues. The V gene's germline CDR1 is SNHLY and CDR2 FYNNEI. The V and J ends lost 3 bases and 0 bases respectively, with 9 bases between them. DNA for the CDR3: TGTGCCAGCAGTGAGGTGGGCAACTCCTACGAGCAGTACTTC. Translating it yields CASSEVGNSYEQYF. Variable domain in full (rest from reference TRBV2 and TRBJ2-7): EPEVTQTPSHQVTQMGQEVILRCVPISNHLYFYWYRQILGQKVEFLVSFYNNEISEKSEIFDDQFSVERPDGSNFTLKIRSTKLEDSAMYFCASSEVGNSYEQYFGPGTRLTVT.

V gene TRBV2 combines with J gene TRBJ2-1; 11 nucleotides agree with TRBD1. Per germline, CDR1 SNHLY and CDR2 FYNNEI. CDR3 length equals 19 residues. The J segment lost 2 bases and the V segment lost 8 bases, leaving 17 bases of the junction unmatched. CDR3 residues: CASGPPGQGVDGTYNEQFF. CDR3 in DNA: TGTGCCAGCGGACCACCGGGACAGGGGGTAGATGGGACCTACAATGAGCAGTTCTTC.

This clone was counted a single time. V usage is TRBV6-5 and J usage is TRBJ1-1; 8 nucleotides agree with TRBD1. The CDR3 loop spans 14 amino acids. CDR1 and CDR2 (germline): MNHEY, SVGAGI. V dropped 2 bases and J dropped 5; count of bases not matched to a gene: 4. This CDR3 reads CASSYGQGETEAFF. CDR3 coding DNA: TGTGCCAGCAGTTACGGACAGGGTGAAACTGAAGCTTTCTTT.

A single count supports this clone. The V and J genes are TRBV5-5 and TRBJ2-3; maybe TRBD1 (6 bases). The CDR3 is 12 amino acids. With 3 bases removed from V and 6 bases from J, the gap between germline ends came to 8 bases. Germline V gene sequence: CDR1 SGHKS, CDR2 YYEKEE (reference sequence). The CDR3 DNA reads TGTGCCAGCAGCTCCAGGGGTGATACGCAGTATTTT. Translation: CASSSRGDTQYF.

The chain carries TRBV7-7 and TRBJ2-3; no clear D gene. Germline-derived CDR1 and CDR2 are SSHAT and FNYEAQ (reference sequence). Trimming removed 3 bases from V and 3 bases from J, with 10 bases in between. The CDR3 contains 14 residues. In DNA, the CDR3 is TGTGCCAGCAGCTTGGGCCGTAGTACAGATACGCAGTATTTT. Translated: CASSLGRSTDTQYF.

V usage is TRBV28 and J usage is TRBJ2-1; the match to TRBD2 covers 9 bases. Trimming at V came to 3 bases and at J to 8 bases, leaving 8 bases not matched to a gene. Germline V gene lookup returns CDR1 MDHEN and CDR2 SYDVKM. The CDR3 has 15 amino acids. The CDR3 region is CASSLNLAGIYEQFF. The CDR3 bases are TGTGCCAGCAGTTTGAATCTAGCGGGAATCTATGAGCAGTTCTTC.

The chain links TRBV5-1 to TRBJ2-3, with D tentatively TRBD1 (6 bases). Trimming removed 4 bases at V and 1 base at J, with 16 bases between. The CDR3 is 16 amino acids. Germline V gene data show CDR1 as SGHRS and CDR2 as YFSETQ. The CDR3 reads CASSPGAGEGTDTQYF. DNA for the CDR3: TGCGCCAGCAGCCCAGGGGCAGGGGAAGGCACAGATACGCAGTATTTT.

This clone was detected only a few times. The V and J genes are TRBV2 and TRBJ1-1; tentatively, D is TRBD1 (5 bases). Trimming took off 3 bases at V and 11 bases at J, with 16 bases between the two ends. Per the germline V gene, CDR1 is SNHLY and CDR2 is FYNNEI. The CDR3 is 13 amino acids. CDR3 in amino acids: CASSDQGLTWAFF. CDR3 nucleotides: TGTGCCAGCAGTGACCAGGGTTTGACTTGGGCTTTCTTT. Together with reference TRBV2 and TRBJ1-1, the CDR3 gives the full variable domain: EPEVTQTPSHQVTQMGQEVILRCVPISNHLYFYWYRQILGQKVEFLVSFYNNEISEKSEIFDDQFSVERPDGSNFTLKIRSTKLEDSAMYFCASSDQGLTWAFFGQGTRLTVV.

The chain joins TRBV7-8 to TRBJ1-2; D gene uncertain. Trimming stripped 5 bases from V and 4 bases from J, with 14 bases between. This CDR3 has 14 residues. CDR1 SGHVS and CDR2 FQNEAQ come from the germline V gene. CDR3 residues: CASSPPLPVYGYTF. CDR3 bases: TGTGCCAGCAGCCCCCCACTGCCCGTCTATGGCTACACCTTC.

The V and J genes are TRBV6-5 and TRBJ2-3; D is ambiguous. Germline values: CDR1 MNHEY, CDR2 SVGAGI. This CDR3 has 12 residues. Trimming cost V 6 bases and J 0 bases, with 4 bases left between them. The CDR3 DNA is TGTGCCAGCAGCCCTAGCACAGATACGCAGTATTTT. Protein sequence: CASSPSTDTQYF.

The chain recombines TRBV2 with TRBJ2-2, with 16 bases lining up with TRBD2. Germline assignment: CDR1 SNHLY and CDR2 FYNNEI. The CDR3 is 19 amino acids. V shed 4 bases and J 5 bases; nucleotides not matched to a gene: 10. The DNA for the CDR3 is TGTGCCAGCAGTGGAATCGGGACTAGCGGGAGGGCCCGGACCGGGGAGCTGTTTTTT. Its translation is CASSGIGTSGRARTGELFF.

The chain uses TRBV28 and TRBJ1-1; D is ambiguous. CDR3 size: 13 residues. Per the germline V gene, CDR1 is MDHEN and CDR2 is SYDVKM. The V end was cut by 4 bases, the J end by 0 bases, with 6 bases between. This CDR3 is CASSYGMNTEAFF. CDR3 sequence (DNA): TGTGCCAGCAGTTACGGGATGAACACTGAAGCTTTCTTT.

This clone occurred once. The chain has TRBV7-2 and TRBJ2-1; weak D call: TRBD2 (6 bases). V shed 5 bases and J shed 9 bases, with 14 bases lying between them. The CDR3 length is 13 residues. CDR1 is SGHTA and CDR2 is FQGNSA in the germline V gene. In nucleotides, the CDR3 is TGTGCCAGCAGCGCCACTAGCAATCCTGAGCAGTTCTTC. The encoded protein is CASSATSNPEQFF.

The genes are TRBV28 and TRBJ2-1; 7 bases align to TRBD1. With V trimmed by 5 bases and J by 6 bases, 4 bases remained unmatched. CDR1 and CDR2 (germline): MDHEN, SYDVKM. The CDR3 totals 13 residues. The CDR3 region is CASSPRTGNEQFF. The CDR3 DNA is TGTGCCAGCAGTCCTCGGACAGGCAATGAGCAGTTCTTC.

This rearrangement joins TRBV19 to TRBJ2-3, with 9 positions matching TRBD2. The CDR3 extends over 13 amino acids. After removal of 8 bases from V and 1 base from J, the junction contained 1 base not matched to a gene. Germline V gene lookup returns CDR1 LNHDA and CDR2 SQIVND (reference sequence). The CDR3 coding sequence is TGTGCCAGTTTAGCGGGAGGCACAGATACGCAGTATTTT. It encodes CASLAGGTDTQYF. The full variable domain, its missing parts supplied by reference TRBV19 and TRBJ2-3, is DGGITQSPKYLFRKEGQNVTLSCEQNLNHDAMYWYRQDPGQGLRLIYYSQIVNDFQKGDIAEGYSVSREKKESFPLTVTSAQKNPTAFYLCASLAGGTDTQYFGPGTRLTVL.

The chain employs TRBV5-1 and TRBJ2-5, with 7 bases that match TRBD2. The germline CDR1 and CDR2 sequences are SGHRS and YFSETQ. This CDR3 contains 16 residues. V was clipped by 4 bases and J by 4 bases; unmatched bases: 13. CDR3 in amino acids: CASSPFGAGDSETQYF. The CDR3 DNA reads as TGCGCCAGCAGCCCGTTCGGGGCGGGAGATTCAGAGACCCAGTACTTC.